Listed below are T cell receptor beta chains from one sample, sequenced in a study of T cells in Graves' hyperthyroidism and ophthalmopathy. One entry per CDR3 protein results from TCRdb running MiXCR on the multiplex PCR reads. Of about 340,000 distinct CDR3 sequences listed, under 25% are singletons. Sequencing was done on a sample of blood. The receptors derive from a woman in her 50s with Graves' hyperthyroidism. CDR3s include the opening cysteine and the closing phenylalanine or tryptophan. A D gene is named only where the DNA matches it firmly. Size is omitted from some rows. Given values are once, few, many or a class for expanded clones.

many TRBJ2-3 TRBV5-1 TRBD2 TGCGCCAGCAGCCCCGGGACTAGCGGTATTTACACAGATACGCAGTATTTT CASSPGTSGIYTDTQYF
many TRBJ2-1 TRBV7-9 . TGTGCCAGCAGCTTATGGGGATACAATGAGCAGTTCTTC CASSLWGYNEQFF
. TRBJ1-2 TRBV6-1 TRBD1 TGTGCCACAAATGTCGTACAGGGGAACTATGGCTACACCTTC CATNVVQGNYGYTF
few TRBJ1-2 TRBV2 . TGTGCCAGCATGGGGGCCCGCCCTCCTTTAGGCTACACCTTC CASMGARPPLGYTF
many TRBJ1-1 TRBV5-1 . TGCGCCAGCAGCTTGGCGCCAGTGCGGAACACTGAAGCTTTCTTT CASSLAPVRNTEAFF
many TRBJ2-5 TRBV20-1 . TGCAGTGCTCGGACAGTGTACCAAGAGACCCAGTACTTC CSARTVYQETQYF
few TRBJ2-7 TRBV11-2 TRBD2 TGTGCCAGCAGCTCCGCGGCTAGCGGGATCTACGAGCAGTACTTC CASSSAASGIYEQYF
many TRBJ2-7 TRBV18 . TGTGCCAGCTCACCACGGGATGGGGCGTACGAGCAGTACTTC CASSPRDGAYEQYF
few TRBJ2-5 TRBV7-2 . TGTGCCAGCAGCTTGGTGGGAATTGGAGAGACCCAGTACTTC CASSLVGIGETQYF
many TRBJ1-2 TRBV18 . TGTGCCAGCTCACCCACAAGAGAGGGCCCCGGTGGCTACACCTTC CASSPTREGPGGYTF
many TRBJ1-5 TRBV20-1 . TGCAGTGCAAAACAGGGACTCAATCAGCCCCAGCATTTT CSAKQGLNQPQHF
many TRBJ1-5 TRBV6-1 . TGTGCCAGCAGGGATAAACAGGGTTCCAATCAGCCCCAGCATTTT CASRDKQGSNQPQHF
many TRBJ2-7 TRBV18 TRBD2 TGTGCCAGCTCACCAGAGGGACTAGCGGGAGACGAGCAGTACTTC CASSPEGLAGDEQYF
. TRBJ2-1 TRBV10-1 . TGCGCCAGCAGGGCCGGGGTCGGGTATGAGCAGTTCTTC CASRAGVGYEQFF
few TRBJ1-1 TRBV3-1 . TGTGCCAGCAGCCAATCGGACGCGAACACTGAAGCTTTCTTT CASSQSDANTEAFF
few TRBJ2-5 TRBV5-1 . TGCGCCAGCACCGACCGCCTAGGACACCTAGAGACCCAGTACTTC CASTDRLGHLETQYF
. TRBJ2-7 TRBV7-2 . TGTGCCAGCAGCTTTTCCCCCGGGACGCCCCGCTCCTACGAGCAGTACTTC CASSFSPGTPRSYEQYF
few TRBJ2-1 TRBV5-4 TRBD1 TGTGCCAGCAGCTTGGATGCCGGGACAGCGTTCAAGGGGCAGTTCTTC CASSLDAGTAFKGQFF
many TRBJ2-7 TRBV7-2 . TGTGCCAGCAGCACCCAGGGAGCGAAGGTCTCCTACGAGCAGTACTTC CASSTQGAKVSYEQYF
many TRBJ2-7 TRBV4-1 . TGCGCCAGCAGCCAAGACCGGTACAGCTCCTACGAGCAGTACTTC CASSQDRYSSYEQYF
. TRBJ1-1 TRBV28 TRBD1 TGTGCCAGCAGTTTATCGGCAGGGGGGGGAGCTTTCTTT CASSLSAGGGAFF
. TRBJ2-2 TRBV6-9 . TGTGCCAGCAGTTACATCGGGAGCGCCGGGGAGCTGTTTTTT CASSYIGSAGELFF
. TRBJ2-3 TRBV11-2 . TGTGCCAGCAGCTTAGATCCTGCCTATAGCACAGATACGCAGTATTTT CASSLDPAYSTDTQYF
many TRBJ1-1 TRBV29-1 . TGCAGCGTGGGACAGAACACTGAAGCTTTCTTT CSVGQNTEAFF
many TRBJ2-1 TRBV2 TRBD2 TGTGCCAGCAGTGAGGTACGGGAGGGTGAGCAGTTCTTC CASSEVREGEQFF
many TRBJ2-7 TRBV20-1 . TGCAGTGCTAGAGACCCTCCTGGGTACGAGCAGTACTTC CSARDPPGYEQYF
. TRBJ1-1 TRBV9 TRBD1 TGTGCCAGCAGCCCCCCGGGACAGGGGCGGGAAATGAACACTGAAGCTTTCTTT CASSPPGQGREMNTEAFF
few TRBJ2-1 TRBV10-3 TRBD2 TGTGCCATCAGTGAGTATCTGACTAGCGGCTTGGGGCTCTACAATGAGCAGTTCTTC CAISEYLTSGLGLYNEQFF
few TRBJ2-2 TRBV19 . TGTGCCAGTAGTACGGGACCGGGGACCGGGGAGCTGTTTTTT CASSTGPGTGELFF
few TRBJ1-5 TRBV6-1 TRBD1 TGTGCCAGCAGTGTTTCAGGGGGCTCCTATCAGCCCCAGCATTTT CASSVSGGSYQPQHF
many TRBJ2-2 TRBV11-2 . TGTGCCAGCAGCCCCGACAGGTCGAACACCGGGGAGCTGTTTTTT CASSPDRSNTGELFF
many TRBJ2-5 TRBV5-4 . TGTGCCAGCAGCTCCGAGGGGGTGGCAGAGACCCAGTACTTC CASSSEGVAETQYF
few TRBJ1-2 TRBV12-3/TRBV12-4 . TGTGCCAGCAGTTCACAGGGTCGGGGCTACACCTTC CASSSQGRGYTF
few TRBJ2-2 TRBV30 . TGTGCCTGGAGTGTATCCGGAACCGGGGAGCTGTTTTTT CAWSVSGTGELFF
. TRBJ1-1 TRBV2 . TGTGCCAGCAGTAAGGCGGTCGGACAGCACAAAGCTTTCTTT CASSKAVGQHKAFF
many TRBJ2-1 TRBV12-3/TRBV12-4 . TGTGCCAGCAGTCCAGGGGAGGTCAGCTCCTACAATGAGCAGTTCTTC CASSPGEVSSYNEQFF
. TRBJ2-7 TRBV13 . TGTGCCGGCAGCAGCGGGACAGCTCCCAACTCGCAGTACTTC CAGSSGTAPNSQYF
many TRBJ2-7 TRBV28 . TGTGCCAGCACCCCCCCGGGTCCCTACGAGCAGTACTTC CASTPPGPYEQYF
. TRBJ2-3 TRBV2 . TGTGCCAGCCCAGCCCGGGACACCCGCACAGATACGCAGTATTTT CASPARDTRTDTQYF
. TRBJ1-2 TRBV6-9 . TGTGCCAGCAGAACTTCGGATAACTATGGCTACACCTTC CASRTSDNYGYTF
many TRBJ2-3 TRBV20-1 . TGCAGTGCTAGAGGGGCCGGGGGCGATACGCAGTATTTT CSARGAGGDTQYF
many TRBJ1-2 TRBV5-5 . TGTGCCAGCAGCCGTCTACACCTGTCCTATGGCTACACCTTC CASSRLHLSYGYTF
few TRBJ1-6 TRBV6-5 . TGTGCCAGCAGTTACTTCCAGGGAAATAATTCACCCCTCCACTTT CASSYFQGNNSPLHF
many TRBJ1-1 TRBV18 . TGTGCCAGCTCACCACTCGGGGGAGACACTGAAGCTTTCTTT CASSPLGGDTEAFF
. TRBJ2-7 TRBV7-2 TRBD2 TGTGCCAGCAGCTTAGCAGGACTAGCAAAGTACGAGCAGTACTTC CASSLAGLAKYEQYF
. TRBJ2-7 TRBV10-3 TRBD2 TGTGCCATCAGGGAAATAGCGGGAGGAACCTACGAGCAGTACTTC CAIREIAGGTYEQYF
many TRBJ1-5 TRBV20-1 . TGCAGTGCTAGAGATCTGGCAGGGCCTAGCAATCAGCCCCAGCATTTT CSARDLAGPSNQPQHF
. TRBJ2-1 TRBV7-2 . TGTGCCAGCAGCTTAGTGCTAGCAGGTGGGAATGAGCAGTTCTTC CASSLVLAGGNEQFF
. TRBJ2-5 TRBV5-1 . TGCGCCAGCAGCCGTGACGCCTCGTCGGAGACCCAGTACTTC CASSRDASSETQYF
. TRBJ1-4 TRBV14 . TGTGCCAGCAGCCAAGATCTTGGACAGGAAAAACTGTTTTTT CASSQDLGQEKLFF
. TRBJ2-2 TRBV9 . TGTGCCAGCAGCGTAGCGGCAGGGGCGGGCGGGGAGCTGTTTTTT CASSVAAGAGGELFF
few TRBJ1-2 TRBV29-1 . TGCAGCGCCGAGGGGGGATACACCTTC CSAEGGYTF
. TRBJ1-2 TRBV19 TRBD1 TGTGCCAGTACTCCTGCCCAGGGGGACCCTTTCTATGGCTACACCTTC CASTPAQGDPFYGYTF